This T cell receptor beta chain emerged from a study of neurological immune-mediated disorders. General study findings and limits: The greatest TCR clonal expansion occurred in HTLV-1-associated myelopathy and the least in multiple sclerosis, which fell below healthy controls.

TCRdb re-called the 5' RACE reads through MiXCR, storing one row per CDR3 protein. The sample comprises about 59,000 distinct CDR3 sequences, about 13% of which are singletons, and about 11% rests with the top ten. After removal of 6 bases from V and 5 bases from J, the junction contained 14 bases not matched to a gene. The CDR3 runs 18 residues. Germline V CDR1 and CDR2: MNHEY, SVGAGI. As to this clonotype: Its antigen is still unknown.

The chain has TRBV6-5 and TRBJ2-2, with 11 bases identical to TRBD2. Sequenced input: PBMCs. The receptor was isolated from a woman between 55 and 75 years old with HTLV-1-associated myelopathy (HAM/TSP). The CDR3 bases are TGTGCCAGCAGCCCCATTGGGACTAGCGGAGTTATTACCGGGGAGCTGTTTTTT. Its protein product is CASSPIGTSGVITGELFF.